This T cell receptor beta chain was captured in a study of T cell repertoires in aging, cancer and after chemotherapy. Multiplex touch-down PCR with TRB-A/B primers amplified rearranged V-D-J TRB sequences. TCRdb called the multiplex PCR reads again in MiXCR, with one record for every CDR3 protein. The sample yields over 1,500 distinct CDR3 sequences, less than 25% seen once. In this sample, this clonotype is medium-sized (0.01 to 0.1%). The template was genomic DNA from peripheral blood, not RNA. V lost 1 base and J 1 base, leaving 8 bases between the germline ends. Germline V gives CDR1 LNHDA, CDR2 SQIVND (reference sequence). CDR3 size: 15 residues.

V and J are TRBV19 and TRBJ1-5; no clear D gene. This clonotype originated in a human donor with a solid tumor. The source material was blood. This CDR3 reads CASSIGTASNQPQHF. The CDR3 region has the DNA TGTGCCAGTAGTATAGGTACAGCCAGCAATCAGCCCCAGCATTTT.